This TCR beta chain originates from a study of OX40 agonist ivuxolimab in advanced cancers. Findings of the study overall: The authors also found low normalized T-cell clonal expansion in some nonresponders.

CDR3 length: 13 amino acids. The V gene's germline CDR1 is MNHNY and CDR2 SVGAGI (reference sequence). Between the trimmed V and J ends, which lost 0 bases and 3 bases, there was a span of 6 bases. Assay used: immunoSEQ multiplex PCR; TCRdb lists only in-frame clones, some missing. This sample has about 49,000 clones; around 81% occur once, and the top ten carry 5.5% to 7%. Concerning this clone: What it binds is unknown.

Autoimmune disease history or systemic immunosuppression led to patients being barred. This TCR was recovered from an adult with an advanced solid tumor such as melanoma, head and neck, liver or kidney cancer. This chain uses TRBV6-6 with TRBJ2-7; D gene uncertain. Sequencing used CD4+ or CD8+ T cells sorted from blood, obtained in a trial of the OX40 agonist ivuxolimab. CDR3 region: CASSYSVVYEQYF. The CDR3 DNA is TGTGCCAGCAGTTACTCGGTAGTCTACGAGCAGTACTTC.